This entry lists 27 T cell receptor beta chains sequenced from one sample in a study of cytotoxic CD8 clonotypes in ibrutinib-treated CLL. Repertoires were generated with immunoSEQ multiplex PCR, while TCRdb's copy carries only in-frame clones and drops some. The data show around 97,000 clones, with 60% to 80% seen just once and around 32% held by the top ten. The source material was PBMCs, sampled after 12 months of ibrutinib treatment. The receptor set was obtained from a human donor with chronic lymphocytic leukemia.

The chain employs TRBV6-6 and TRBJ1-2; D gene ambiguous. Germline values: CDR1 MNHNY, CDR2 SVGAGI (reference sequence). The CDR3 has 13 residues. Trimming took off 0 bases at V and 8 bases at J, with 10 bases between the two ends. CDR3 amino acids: CASSYSNGNGYTF. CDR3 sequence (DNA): TGTGCCAGCAGTTACTCGAACGGGAACGGCTACACCTTC.

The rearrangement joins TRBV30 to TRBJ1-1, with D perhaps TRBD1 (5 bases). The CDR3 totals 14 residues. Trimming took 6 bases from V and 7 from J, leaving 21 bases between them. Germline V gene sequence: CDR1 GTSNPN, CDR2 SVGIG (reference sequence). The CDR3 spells CACQIGTVNGEAFF. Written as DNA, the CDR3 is TGTGCCTGTCAGATTGGGACGGTGAACGGTGAAGCTTTCTTT.

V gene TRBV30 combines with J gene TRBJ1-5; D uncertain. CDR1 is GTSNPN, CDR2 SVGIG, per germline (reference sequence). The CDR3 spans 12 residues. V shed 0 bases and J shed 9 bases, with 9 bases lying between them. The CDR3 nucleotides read TGTGCCTGGAGTGTTGAGAATGGGCCCCAGCATTTT. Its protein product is CAWSVENGPQHF.

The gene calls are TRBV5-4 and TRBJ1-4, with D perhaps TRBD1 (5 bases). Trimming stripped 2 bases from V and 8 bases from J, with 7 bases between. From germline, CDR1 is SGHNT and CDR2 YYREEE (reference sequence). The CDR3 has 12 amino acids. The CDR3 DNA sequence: TGTGCCAGCAGCTTCCAGGGAGAAAAACTGTTTTTT. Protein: CASSFQGEKLFF.

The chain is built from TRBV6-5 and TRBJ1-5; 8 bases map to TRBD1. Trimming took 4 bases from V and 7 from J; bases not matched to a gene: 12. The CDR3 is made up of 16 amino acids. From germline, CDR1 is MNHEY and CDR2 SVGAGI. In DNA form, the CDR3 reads TGTGCCAGCAGTTCTGGACAGGGAAGAGGGAAACAGCCCCAGCATTTT. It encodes CASSSGQGRGKQPQHF.

CDR3 sequence: CASSLVQAGGELFF. CDR3 DNA: TGCGCCAGCAGCTTGGTACAGGCCGGCGGGGAGCTGTTTTTT. V gene TRBV5-1 combines with J gene TRBJ2-2, with a weak D call TRBD1 (5 bases). Germline CDR1 and CDR2: SGHRS and YFSETQ. V was cut by 0 bases and J by 7 bases, with 10 bases left in between. The CDR3 has 14 amino acids.

The CDR3 bases are TGTGCCAGCAGGGTGGGGCTCGAAGCTTTCTTT. Its translation: CASRVGLEAFF. V is TRBV6-5 and J is TRBJ1-1; D possibly corresponds to TRBD1 (5 bases). The V end was cut by 6 bases, the J end by 8 bases, with 10 bases between. CDR1 is MNHEY, CDR2 SVGAGI, per germline. The CDR3 covers 11 residues.

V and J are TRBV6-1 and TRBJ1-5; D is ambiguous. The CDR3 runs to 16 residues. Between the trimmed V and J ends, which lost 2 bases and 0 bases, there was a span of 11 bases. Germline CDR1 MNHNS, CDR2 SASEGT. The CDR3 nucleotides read TGTGCCAGCAGTGAAAAAGGCGCCTATAGCAATCAGCCCCAGCATTTT. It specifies CASSEKGAYSNQPQHF.

CDR3 in DNA: TGTGCCAGCAGTCCGGACAGGCGAGCTAACTATGGCTACACCTTC. Translating gives CASSPDRRANYGYTF. The chain links TRBV28 to TRBJ1-2, with 7 positions matching TRBD1. This CDR3 comprises 15 residues. Trimming at V came to 5 bases and at J to 0 bases, leaving 6 bases not matched to a gene. Germline CDR1 is MDHEN and CDR2 is SYDVKM.

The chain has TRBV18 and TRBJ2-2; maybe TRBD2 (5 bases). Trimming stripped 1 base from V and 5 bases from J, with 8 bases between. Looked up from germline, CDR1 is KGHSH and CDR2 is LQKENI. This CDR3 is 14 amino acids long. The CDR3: CASSPRGATGELFF. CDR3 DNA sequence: TGTGCCAGCTCACCACGGGGAGCGACCGGGGAGCTGTTTTTT. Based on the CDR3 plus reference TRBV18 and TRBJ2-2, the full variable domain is NAGVMQNPRHLVRRRGQEARLRCSPMKGHSHVYWYRQLPEEGLKFMVYLQKENIIDESGMPKERFSAEFPKEGPSILRIQQVVRGDSAAYFCASSPRGATGELFFGEGSRLTVL.

The CDR3 sequence is CASSESLNSNQPQHF. For the CDR3, the DNA is TGTGCCAGCAGTGAATCGCTTAATAGCAATCAGCCCCAGCATTTT. The chain combines TRBV2 with TRBJ1-5, with D uncertain. Trimming left V 2 bases short and J 0 bases short, with 8 bases between. CDR1 SNHLY and CDR2 FYNNEI come from the germline V gene. CDR3 size: 15 residues.

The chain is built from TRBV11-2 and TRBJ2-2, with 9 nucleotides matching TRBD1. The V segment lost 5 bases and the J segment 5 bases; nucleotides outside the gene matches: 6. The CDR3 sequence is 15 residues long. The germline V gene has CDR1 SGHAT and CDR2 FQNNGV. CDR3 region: CASSLGTGTTGELFF. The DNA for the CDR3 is TGTGCCAGCAGCCTCGGGACAGGGACGACCGGGGAGCTGTTTTTT.

The CDR3 loop is CASSLDALGYTGELFF. In DNA form, the CDR3 reads TGCGCCAGCAGCTTGGATGCCCTTGGGTACACCGGGGAGCTGTTTTTT. This rearrangement joins TRBV5-1 to TRBJ2-2; D uncertain. Germline CDR1 is SGHRS and CDR2 is YFSETQ. The V gene lost 0 bases and the J gene lost 3 bases, with 12 bases spanning the gap. This CDR3 comprises 16 residues.

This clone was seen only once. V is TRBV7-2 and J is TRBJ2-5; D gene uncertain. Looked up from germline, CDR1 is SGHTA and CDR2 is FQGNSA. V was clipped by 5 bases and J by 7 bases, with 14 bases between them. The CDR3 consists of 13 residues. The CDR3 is CASSPGPLGTQYF. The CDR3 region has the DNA TGTGCCAGCAGCCCCGGTCCTCTAGGGACCCAGTACTTC.

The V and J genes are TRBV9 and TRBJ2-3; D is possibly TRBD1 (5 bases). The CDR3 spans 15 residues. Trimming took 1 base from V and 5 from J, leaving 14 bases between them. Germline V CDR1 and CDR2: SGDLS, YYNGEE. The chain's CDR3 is CASSVRGTPGDTQYF. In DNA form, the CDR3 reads TGTGCCAGCAGCGTAAGGGGAACCCCAGGAGATACGCAGTATTTT.

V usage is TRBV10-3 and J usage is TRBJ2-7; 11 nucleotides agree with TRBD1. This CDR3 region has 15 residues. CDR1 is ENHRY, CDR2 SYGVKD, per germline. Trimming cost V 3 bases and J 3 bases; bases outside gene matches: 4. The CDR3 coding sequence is TGTGCCATCAGTGACCCGGGACAGGGGGGCTACGAGCAGTACTTC. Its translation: CAISDPGQGGYEQYF.

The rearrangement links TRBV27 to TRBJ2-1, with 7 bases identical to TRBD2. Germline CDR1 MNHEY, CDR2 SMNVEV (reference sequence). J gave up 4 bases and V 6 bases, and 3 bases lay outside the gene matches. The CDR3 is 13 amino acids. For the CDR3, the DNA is TGTGCCAGCAGGGCGGGACTATACAATGAGCAGTTCTTC. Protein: CASRAGLYNEQFF.

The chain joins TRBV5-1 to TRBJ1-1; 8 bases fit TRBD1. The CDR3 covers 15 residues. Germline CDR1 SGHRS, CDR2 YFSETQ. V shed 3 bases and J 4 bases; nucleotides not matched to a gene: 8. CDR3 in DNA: TGCGCCAGCAGCTCCCGGACAGGGAAGGGCACTGAAGCTTTCTTT. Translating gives CASSSRTGKGTEAFF.

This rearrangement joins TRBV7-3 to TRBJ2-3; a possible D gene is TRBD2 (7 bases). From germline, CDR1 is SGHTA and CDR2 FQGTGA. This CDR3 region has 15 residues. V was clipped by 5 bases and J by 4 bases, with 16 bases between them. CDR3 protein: CASSPEGGASDTQYF. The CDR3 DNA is TGTGCCAGCAGCCCAGAAGGGGGGGCATCAGATACGCAGTATTTT. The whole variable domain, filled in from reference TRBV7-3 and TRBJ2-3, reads GAGVSQTPSNKVTEKGKYVELRCDPISGHTALYWYRQSLGQGPEFLIYFQGTGAADDSGLPNDRFFAVRPEGSVSTLKIQRTERGDSAVYLCASSPEGGASDTQYFGPGTRLTVL.

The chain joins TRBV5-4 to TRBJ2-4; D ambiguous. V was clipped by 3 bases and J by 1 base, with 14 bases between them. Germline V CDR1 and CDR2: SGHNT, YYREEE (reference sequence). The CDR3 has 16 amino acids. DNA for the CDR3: TGTGCCAGCAGCTCGGCGGTATCCCGGGCCAAAAACATTCAGTACTTC. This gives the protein CASSSAVSRAKNIQYF. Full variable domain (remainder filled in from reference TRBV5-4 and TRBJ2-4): ETGVTQSPTHLIKTRGQQVTLRCSSQSGHNTVSWYQQALGQGPQFIFQYYREEENGRGNFPPRFSGLQFPNYSSELNVNALELDDSALYLCASSSAVSRAKNIQYFGAGTRLSVL.

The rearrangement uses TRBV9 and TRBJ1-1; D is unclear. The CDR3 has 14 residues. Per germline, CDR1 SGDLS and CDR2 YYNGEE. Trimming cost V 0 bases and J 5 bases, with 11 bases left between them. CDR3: CASSVDAGGTEAFF. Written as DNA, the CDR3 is TGTGCCAGCAGCGTAGATGCCGGAGGGACTGAAGCTTTCTTT.

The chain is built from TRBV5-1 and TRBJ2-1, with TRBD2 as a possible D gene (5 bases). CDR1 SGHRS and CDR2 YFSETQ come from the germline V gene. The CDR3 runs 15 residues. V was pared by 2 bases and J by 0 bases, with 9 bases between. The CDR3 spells CASSLAESSYNEQFF. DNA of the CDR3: TGCGCCAGCAGCTTAGCGGAAAGCTCCTACAATGAGCAGTTCTTC.

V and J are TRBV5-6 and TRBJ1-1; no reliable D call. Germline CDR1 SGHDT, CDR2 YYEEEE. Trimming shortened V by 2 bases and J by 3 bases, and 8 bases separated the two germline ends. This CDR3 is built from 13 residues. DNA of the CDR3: TGTGCCAGCAGCTTTGCAAAGGACACTGAAGCTTTCTTT. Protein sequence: CASSFAKDTEAFF.

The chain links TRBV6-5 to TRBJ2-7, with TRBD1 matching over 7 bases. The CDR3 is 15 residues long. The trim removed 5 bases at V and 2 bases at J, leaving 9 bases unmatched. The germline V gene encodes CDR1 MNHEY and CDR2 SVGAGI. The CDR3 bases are TGTGCCAGCAGTGGCAACAGGGGTGTACCCTACGAGCAGTACTTC. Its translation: CASSGNRGVPYEQYF.

The CDR3 region is CASSGIDNEKLFF. In DNA, the CDR3 is TGTGCCAGCTCGGGAATCGACAATGAAAAACTGTTTTTT. The chain recombines TRBV18 with TRBJ1-4; D unclear. The germline V gene has CDR1 KGHSH and CDR2 LQKENI. V shed 6 bases and J shed 5 bases, with 10 bases lying between them. The CDR3 is made up of 13 amino acids.

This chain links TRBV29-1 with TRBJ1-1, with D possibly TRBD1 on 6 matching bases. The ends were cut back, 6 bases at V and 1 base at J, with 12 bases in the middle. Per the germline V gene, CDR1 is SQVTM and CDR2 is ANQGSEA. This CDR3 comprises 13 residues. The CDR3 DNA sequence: TGCAGCGTAGCAGGGGAAAAGAACACTGAAGCTTTCTTT. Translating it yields CSVAGEKNTEAFF.

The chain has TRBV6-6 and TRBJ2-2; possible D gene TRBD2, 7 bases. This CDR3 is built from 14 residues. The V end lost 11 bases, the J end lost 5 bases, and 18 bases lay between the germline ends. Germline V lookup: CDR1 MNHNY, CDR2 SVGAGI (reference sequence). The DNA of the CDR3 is TGTGCCGGCATCTCCGGGGGGCGAACCGGGGAGCTGTTTTTT. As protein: CAGISGGRTGELFF.